The 18 T cell receptor beta chains reported below all come from one sample, sequenced in a study of technical replicates of blood from a handful of donors. Here immunoSEQ multiplex PCR was the method, and the copy in TCRdb shows in-frame clones only, minus some. Among 55,000 to 80,000 clones, about nine tenths were seen once, and the ten largest hold around 0.42%. The sample taken for sequencing was T cells isolated from PBMCs. Receptor source: a human donor in good health.

The gene calls are TRBV2 and TRBJ1-3; tentatively, D is TRBD1 (6 bases). V lost 4 bases, J lost 1 base, and 11 bases lay in between. This CDR3 spans 15 amino acids. Germline CDR1 is SNHLY and CDR2 is FYNNEI. The CDR3 loop is CASSGTGTSGNTIYF. For the CDR3, the DNA is TGTGCCAGCAGTGGAACAGGGACGTCTGGAAACACCATATATTTT.

The chain combines TRBV4-2 with TRBJ1-1; a possible D gene is TRBD1 (6 bases). The V end lost 2 bases, the J end lost 3 bases, and 10 bases lay between the germline ends. The CDR3 spans 14 residues. The germline gives CDR1 LGHNA, CDR2 YNFKEQ. The CDR3 protein is CASSQLGGHTEAFF. As DNA, the CDR3 is TGTGCCAGCAGCCAATTGGGGGGGCACACTGAAGCTTTCTTT.

V gene TRBV6-6 combines with J gene TRBJ1-4; D gene unclear. Germline V gene data show CDR1 as MNHNY and CDR2 as SVGAGI (reference sequence). Trimming shortened V by 0 bases and J by 7 bases, and 12 bases separated the two germline ends. The CDR3 has 15 amino acids. The CDR3: CASSYSPQTFEKLFF. The CDR3 DNA sequence: TGTGCCAGCAGTTACTCGCCCCAGACTTTTGAAAAACTGTTTTTT.

DNA for the CDR3: TGTGCCAGTAGTATCACTGGACGGGCCCCTCAGGGGGCTTTCTTT. Its protein is CASSITGRAPQGAFF. V and J are TRBV19 and TRBJ1-1; tentative D call: TRBD1 (6 bases). Germline assignment: CDR1 LNHDA and CDR2 SQIVND (reference sequence). The CDR3 contains 15 residues. V shed 3 bases and J shed 11 bases, with 22 bases lying between them.

The V call is TRBV30, the J call TRBJ1-1, with unresolved D. V lost 1 base to trimming and J lost 0 bases, with 12 bases between them. Per the germline V gene, CDR1 is GTSNPN and CDR2 is SVGIG (reference sequence). This CDR3 is 15 amino acids long. The CDR3 region is CAWSAGLALNTEAFF. The CDR3 nucleotides read TGTGCCTGGAGTGCCGGACTTGCCTTGAACACTGAAGCTTTCTTT.

A single count supports this clone. This chain joins TRBV7-7 and TRBJ2-7; 10 nucleotides line up with TRBD1. Germline V lookup: CDR1 SSHAT, CDR2 FNYEAQ (reference sequence). V lost 5 bases and J lost 4; bases outside the gene matches: 8. CDR3 length: 15 residues. CDR3 sequence reads: CASSPGQGLSYEQYF. The DNA of the CDR3 is TGTGCCAGCAGCCCGGGACAGGGGTTATCGTACGAGCAGTACTTC.

V usage is TRBV7-2 and J usage is TRBJ2-3; maybe TRBD2 (5 bases). The CDR3 covers 14 residues. Germline CDR1 reads SGHTA; CDR2 reads FQGNSA. V shed 6 bases and J shed 2 bases, with 12 bases lying between them. CDR3 nucleotides: TGTGCCAGCAGTTCAAGCGGCAACACAGATACGCAGTATTTT. This translates into CASSSSGNTDTQYF.

The chain combines TRBV19 with TRBJ1-1; D perhaps matches TRBD1 (5 bases). V lost 5 bases and J 6 bases, leaving 22 bases between the germline ends. The germline CDR1 and CDR2 sequences are LNHDA and SQIVND (reference sequence). This CDR3 has 16 amino acids. The CDR3 region has the DNA TGTGCCAGTAGTTCCAGGAGGGGCACTTTTTTCCCTGAAGCTTTCTTT. This codes for CASSSRRGTFFPEAFF.

This CDR3 is CASSYSNTEAFF. CDR3 DNA: TGTGCCAGCAGTTACTCGAACACTGAAGCTTTCTTT. V gene TRBV28 combines with J gene TRBJ1-1, with D hard to call. The CDR3 contains 12 residues. Looked up from germline, CDR1 is MDHEN and CDR2 is SYDVKM. With 4 bases removed from V and 1 base from J, the gap between germline ends came to 4 bases.

The chain recombines TRBV5-6 with TRBJ2-1, with D hard to call. CDR1 is SGHDT, CDR2 YYEEEE, per germline. This CDR3 is 11 amino acids long. V lost 4 bases and J lost 5, with 4 bases in between. The CDR3: CASSINNEQFF. The CDR3 DNA follows: TGTGCCAGCAGCATAAACAATGAGCAGTTCTTC.

J is TRBJ1-5 and V is TRBV19, with D maybe TRBD1 (6 bases). The length of the CDR3 is 15 residues. V lost 7 bases and J lost 3, with 16 bases in between. The germline CDR1 and CDR2 sequences are LNHDA and SQIVND (reference sequence). The CDR3 DNA reads TGTGCCAGTAAATTAGTAGGGACACCCAATCAGCCCCAGCATTTT. Amino acid sequence: CASKLVGTPNQPQHF.

This chain joins TRBV5-6 and TRBJ1-1, with TRBD1 identical over 9 bases. This CDR3 has 16 amino acids. The germline V gene encodes CDR1 SGHDT and CDR2 YYEEEE. The V gene end was trimmed by 4 bases and the J gene end by 3 bases; junction bases not matched to a gene: 10. CDR3 protein: CASSPGTGGGYTEAFF. CDR3 nucleotide sequence: TGTGCCAGCAGCCCCGGTACAGGGGGCGGTTACACTGAAGCTTTCTTT.

V is TRBV7-2 and J is TRBJ1-1; weak D call: TRBD1 (5 bases). The germline V gene has CDR1 SGHTA and CDR2 FQGNSA. The V and J ends lost 2 bases and 3 bases respectively, with 16 bases between them. The CDR3 loop spans 16 amino acids. Here the CDR3 DNA reads TGTGCCAGCAGCTTACGAGGGGCCCCGGGAGACACTGAAGCTTTCTTT. It translates to CASSLRGAPGDTEAFF.

The chain joins TRBV27 to TRBJ1-4; D might be TRBD1 (5 bases). V gave up 4 bases and J gave up 4 bases, with 13 bases separating them. CDR1 is MNHEY, CDR2 SMNVEV, per germline (reference sequence). CDR3 size: 15 residues. The chain's CDR3 is CASSWGPGGNEKLFF. The CDR3 DNA reads as TGTGCCAGCAGTTGGGGACCCGGGGGTAATGAAAAACTGTTTTTT.

The chain is built from TRBV6-1 and TRBJ2-5, with 7 bases matching TRBD1. The CDR3 runs 14 residues. The V and J ends lost 5 bases and 3 bases, in that order; junction bases with no gene match: 6. Per germline, CDR1 MNHNS and CDR2 SASEGT. Here the CDR3 DNA reads TGTGCCAGCAGTAGGGACAGCAACGAAGAGACCCAGTACTTC. Its protein product is CASSRDSNEETQYF.

J is TRBJ2-5 and V is TRBV29-1, with D tentatively TRBD2 (5 bases). From germline, CDR1 is SQVTM and CDR2 ANQGSEA. This CDR3 is built from 12 residues. The V end was cut by 5 bases, the J end by 7 bases, with 14 bases between. CDR3 nucleotide sequence: TGCAGCGTTATCAAAGAGGGCCGGACCCAGTACTTC. This translates into CSVIKEGRTQYF.

The V gene is TRBV11-1, the J gene TRBJ2-1; D uncertain. Germline values: CDR1 SGHAT, CDR2 FQDESV (reference sequence). V gave up 7 bases and J gave up 2 bases, with 9 bases separating them. The length of the CDR3 is 13 residues. CDR3 DNA: TGTGCCAGCACCCATAGTCCCTACAATGAGCAGTTCTTC. It codes for CASTHSPYNEQFF.

The rearrangement joins TRBV20-1 to TRBJ2-7; perhaps TRBD2 as D (5 bases). Trimming cost V 3 bases and J 2 bases, with 5 bases left between them. The CDR3 length is 11 residues. Germline V gene sequence: CDR1 DFQATT, CDR2 SNEGSKA (reference sequence). DNA of the CDR3: TGCAGTGCTAGCGGGACCTACGAGCAGTACTTC. Protein product: CSASGTYEQYF.